Detailed here is one TCR beta chain. Its antigen is still unknown. This sample stems from a study of T-cell reconstitution after alpha-beta-depleted transplantation in children. Study-level results: T-cell counts and diversity were attributed mostly to newly produced T cells one year after transplant. By about two months after transplant, alpha-beta T cells reportedly arose from several hundred graft clones that had expanded. In some patients, recipient T cells and intrathymic progenitors surviving conditioning explained high day-60 diversity.

The CDR3 has 14 residues. V dropped 3 bases and J dropped 4 bases, with 12 bases sitting between them. Molecular barcoding with unique molecular identifiers was used for the TCRbeta library. One entry per CDR3 protein, called by TCRdb with MiXCR from the PCR reads. Of some 840,000 distinct CDR3 sequences in the sample, around 15% are singletons; the top ten hold roughly 5%. The sequence came from a male patient younger than 18 who had a stem cell transplant for acute lymphoblastic leukemia, so the T cells may come from the graft donor. The material was PBMCs, mostly from graft donor cells, obtained 360 days after TCRalphabeta/CD19-depleted stem cell transplant. V usage is TRBV12-3 or TRBV12-4 and J usage is TRBJ1-2; D possibly corresponds to TRBD1 (5 bases). CDR3 protein: CASSLGTVGYGYTF. Here the CDR3 DNA reads TGTGCCAGCAGTTTGGGGACGGTCGGCTATGGCTACACCTTC.